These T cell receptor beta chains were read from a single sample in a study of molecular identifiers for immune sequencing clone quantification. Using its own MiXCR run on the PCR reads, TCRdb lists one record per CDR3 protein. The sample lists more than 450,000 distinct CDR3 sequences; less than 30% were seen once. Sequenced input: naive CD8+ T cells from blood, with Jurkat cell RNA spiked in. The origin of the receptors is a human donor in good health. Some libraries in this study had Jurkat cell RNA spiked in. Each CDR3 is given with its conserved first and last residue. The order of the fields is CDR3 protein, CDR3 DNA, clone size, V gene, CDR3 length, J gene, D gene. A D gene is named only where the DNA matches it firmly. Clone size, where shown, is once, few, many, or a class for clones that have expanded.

CASSPSGGDILYQETQYF | TGTGCCAGCAGCCCAAGCGGTGGGGACATACTGTACCAAGAGACCCAGTACTTC | NA | TRBV7-6 | 18 | TRBJ2-5 | NA
CASSSSLAAGSYEQYF | TGTGCCAGCAGCAGCTCCCTAGCGGCGGGTTCCTACGAGCAGTACTTC | few | TRBV27 | 16 | TRBJ2-7 | TRBD2
CSASRGYDYTF | TGCAGTGCTAGCAGGGGGTATGACTACACCTTC | few | TRBV20-1 | 11 | TRBJ1-2 | TRBD1
CASSTSSGRGKSQYF | TGTGCCAGCAGCACGTCTAGCGGGAGGGGTAAGTCCCAGTACTTC | NA | TRBV9 | 15 | TRBJ2-5 | TRBD2
CASSPRGRRSSYNKQFF | TGTGCCAGCAGCCCCAGAGGGCGGAGGAGCTCCTACAATAAGCAGTTCTTC | once | TRBV7-2 | 17 | TRBJ2-1 | NA
CASRNLLGDEQYF | TGTGCCAGCCGAAACCTCCTAGGTGACGAGCAGTACTTC | many | TRBV6-6 | 13 | TRBJ2-7 | NA
CASSLDRTGLFNEQIF | TGTGCCAGCAGCTTAGATAGAACGGGACTTTTCAATGAGCAAATCTTC | once | TRBV7-2 | 16 | TRBJ2-1 | NA
CASSIDSETQYF | TGTGCCAGTAGTATAGACTCAGAGACCCAGTACTTC | few | TRBV19 | 12 | TRBJ2-5 | NA
CASSPGLADDQETQYF | TGTGCCAGCAGCCCCGGGCTAGCGGATGACCAAGAGACCCAGTACTTC | few | TRBV6-2/TRBV6-3 | 16 | TRBJ2-5 | TRBD2
CATLSPYNEQFF | TGTGCCACCCTGAGCCCCTACAATGAGCAGTTCTTC | few | TRBV19 | 12 | TRBJ2-1 | NA
CSVEDTGKDYEQYF | TGCAGCGTTGAAGACACCGGGAAAGACTACGAGCAGTACTTC | few | TRBV29-1 | 14 | TRBJ2-7 | NA
CATSESDRAGELFF | TGTGCCACCAGTGAATCAGACAGGGCCGGGGAGCTGTTTTTT | few | TRBV24-1 | 14 | TRBJ2-2 | TRBD1
CSARSENTGELFF | TGCAGTGCTAGATCCGAGAACACCGGGGAGCTGTTTTTT | many | TRBV20-1 | 13 | TRBJ2-2 | NA
CARERSKRLAGGQETQYF | TGTGCCAGGGAGCGATCCAAGAGACTAGCGGGGGGCCAAGAGACCCAGTACTTC | few | TRBV27 | 18 | TRBJ2-5 | TRBD2
CASSFTPGSGELFF | TGTGCCAGCAGTTTTACCCCAGGGTCCGGGGAGCTGTTTTTT | NA | TRBV27 | 14 | TRBJ2-2 | NA
CATSSSKTGRLSYEQYF | TGTGCCACCAGCAGCTCCAAGACAGGGCGCCTCTCCTACGAGCAGTACTTC | few | TRBV15 | 17 | TRBJ2-7 | TRBD1
CASSFSTRTYEQYF | TGTGCCAGCAGTTTCTCTACAAGAACCTACGAGCAGTACTTC | few | TRBV28 | 14 | TRBJ2-7 | NA
CATSDSLGVTQYF | TGTGCCACCAGTGATTCGCTAGGGGTTACGCAGTATTTT | many | TRBV24-1 | 13 | TRBJ2-3 | NA
CASSTDRGYYEQYF | TGCGCCAGCAGCACGGACAGGGGGTACTACGAGCAGTACTTC | many | TRBV5-1 | 14 | TRBJ2-7 | TRBD1
CASTPHLRVEKLFF | TGTGCCAGCACCCCTCATTTAAGGGTTGAAAAACTGTTTTTT | NA | TRBV28 | 14 | TRBJ1-4 | NA
CAGSEGYEQYF | TGTGCCGGCAGCGAGGGCTACGAGCAGTACTTC | NA | TRBV9 | 11 | TRBJ2-7 | NA
CASSLAAGDYGYTF | TGTGCCAGCAGTTTAGCGGCAGGGGACTATGGCTACACCTTC | few | TRBV12-3/TRBV12-4 | 14 | TRBJ1-2 | NA
CASSERWLVVNYGYTF | TGTGCCAGCAGTGAAAGGTGGTTGGTTGTTAACTATGGCTACACCTTC | many | TRBV2 | 16 | TRBJ1-2 | NA
CASSSGQGTFYGYTF | TGTGCCAGCAGCAGCGGACAGGGGACTTTCTATGGCTACACCTTC | NA | TRBV13 | 15 | TRBJ1-2 | TRBD1
CASSQGAVNQPQHF | TGTGCCAGCAGCCAGGGGGCAGTTAATCAGCCCCAGCATTTT | many | TRBV7-9 | 14 | TRBJ1-5 | TRBD1
CASSHTPSEQYF | TGTGCCAGCAGCCACACCCCATCCGAGCAGTACTTC | NA | TRBV5-6 | 12 | TRBJ2-7 | NA
CASSTSGQPYEQYF | TGTGCCAGTAGTACATCCGGGCAGCCCTACGAGCAGTACTTC | NA | TRBV19 | 14 | TRBJ2-7 | NA
CASSQGLFGTEAFF | TGCGCCAGCAGCCAAGGGCTCTTTGGCACTGAAGCTTTCTTT | NA | TRBV4-1 | 14 | TRBJ1-1 | NA
CASSDSNSYEQYF | TGTGCCAGCTCTGACAGCAACTCCTACGAGCAGTACTTC | NA | TRBV28 | 13 | TRBJ2-7 | NA
CASSDTTQETQYF | TGCGCCAGCAGTGACACAACCCAAGAGACCCAGTACTTC | NA | TRBV10-1 | 13 | TRBJ2-5 | NA
CSVEVGPQTQYF | TGCAGCGTTGAAGTGGGACCTCAGACCCAGTACTTC | NA | TRBV29-1 | 12 | TRBJ2-5 | NA
CASSLVTSPDTQYF | TGTGCCAGCAGCTTAGTAACTAGCCCGGATACGCAGTATTTT | NA | TRBV11-2 | 14 | TRBJ2-3 | NA
CAWSSDSGVQNQYF | TGTGCCTGGAGTTCAGACAGCGGGGTCCAAAACCAGTACTTC | NA | TRBV30 | 14 | TRBJ2-7 | TRBD2
CASSSDTYSNRPQHF | TGTGCCAGTAGTAGCGACACATATAGCAATCGGCCCCAGCATTTT | NA | TRBV19 | 15 | TRBJ1-5 | NA
CASSWNTAGNTIYF | TGTGCCAGCAGCTGGAATACAGCGGGAAACACCATATATTTT | NA | TRBV5-6 | 14 | TRBJ1-3 | NA
CASSQTLAGGSYNEQFF | TGCGCCAGCAGCCAGACGCTAGCGGGGGGTTCCTACAATGAGCAGTTCTTC | NA | TRBV4-1 | 17 | TRBJ2-1 | TRBD2
CSASFGEREWYEQYF | TGCAGTGCTAGTTTTGGGGAGCGGGAGTGGTACGAGCAGTACTTC | few | TRBV20-1 | 15 | TRBJ2-7 | TRBD2
CASSYVRGQPQHF | TGTGCCAGCAGTTACGTAAGGGGCCAGCCCCAGCATTTT | many | TRBV6-2/TRBV6-3 | 13 | TRBJ1-5 | NA
CASRTETGGVENIQYF | TGTGCCAGCAGGACCGAGACAGGGGGGGTTGAAAACATTCAGTACTTC | few | TRBV7-3 | 16 | TRBJ2-4 | TRBD1
CSARLAGGPIELFF | TGCAGTGCTAGACTAGCGGGAGGGCCGATCGAGCTGTTTTTT | few | TRBV20-1 | 14 | TRBJ2-2 | TRBD2
CSGRDRDTDTQYF | TGCAGCGGCCGGGACAGGGACACAGATACGCAGTATTTT | many | TRBV29-1 | 13 | TRBJ2-3 | TRBD1
CASSQVFVAGSTDTQYF | TGTGCCAGCAGCCAAGTCTTCGTGGCAGGGAGCACAGATACGCAGTATTTT | many | TRBV14 | 17 | TRBJ2-3 | NA
CASSLAVVVGQETQYF | TGCGCCAGCAGCTTGGCCGTGGTGGTCGGACAAGAGACCCAGTACTTC | many | TRBV5-1 | 16 | TRBJ2-5 | NA
CASSLGPVYEAFF | TGTGCCAGCAGTTTAGGGCCCGTTTATGAAGCTTTCTTT | few | TRBV27 | 13 | TRBJ1-1 | NA
CASSITGQGFGENTGELFF | TGTGCCAGTAGTATCACGGGACAGGGCTTCGGCGAGAACACCGGGGAGCTGTTTTTT | NA | TRBV19 | 19 | TRBJ2-2 | TRBD1
CASSQTPTTNTGELFF | TGCGCCAGCAGCCAGACCCCGACAACCAACACCGGGGAGCTGTTTTTT | few | TRBV4-3 | 16 | TRBJ2-2 | NA
CASRITGTSGRANEQFF | TGTGCCAGCAGAATCACCGGGACTAGCGGGAGGGCCAATGAGCAGTTCTTC | NA | TRBV27 | 17 | TRBJ2-1 | TRBD2
CASSLVDGNTEAFF | TGTGCCAGCAGCTTAGTGGACGGGAACACTGAAGCTTTCTTT | NA | TRBV7-2 | 14 | TRBJ1-1 | NA
CASSDEHSLNTEAFF | TGCGCCAGCAGCGATGAGCACTCGTTGAACACTGAAGCTTTCTTT | NA | TRBV5-1 | 15 | TRBJ1-1 | NA
CASREDEPNTGELFF | TGCGCCAGCAGAGAGGACGAACCTAACACCGGGGAGCTGTTTTTT | many | TRBV4-1 | 15 | TRBJ2-2 | NA
CASRLAGGLRTDTQYF | TGTGCCAGCAGATTAGCGGGAGGGCTCCGCACAGATACGCAGTATTTT | few | TRBV28 | 16 | TRBJ2-3 | TRBD2
CASQDTDTQYF | TGTGCCTCCCAGGACACAGATACGCAGTATTTT | NA | TRBV30 | 11 | TRBJ2-3 | NA
CASAYPGLADWGNTGELFF | TGTGCCAGCGCGTACCCGGGACTAGCGGACTGGGGGAACACCGGGGAGCTGTTTTTT | few | TRBV6-2/TRBV6-3 | 19 | TRBJ2-2 | TRBD2
CASSPWTGAGEQYF | TGTGCCAGTAGTCCCTGGACAGGGGCAGGTGAGCAGTACTTC | many | TRBV19 | 14 | TRBJ2-7 | TRBD1